The entry that follows covers one TCR beta chain sequence. Its specificity is not known. Germline values: CDR1 SEHNR, CDR2 FQNEAQ (reference sequence). Trimming left V 5 bases short and J 6 bases short, with 17 bases between. The CDR3 runs 14 residues. The record originates from a study of T cell repertoires in cytomegalovirus infection. Study at large: Peptides in the study included HLA-C-restricted and HLA-B-restricted CMV epitopes.

TCRdb ran MiXCR on the reads and lists one entry per CDR3 protein. In the table there are about 920,000 distinct CDR3 sequences, roughly 30% of which are singletons. Here the sequenced sample was cultured CD8+ T cells from PBMCs, taken from culture after CMV antigen stimulation. This sequence originates from a human donor in good health (CMV status not recorded). Some clones in this sample may be carry-over from other donors' samples. The genes are TRBV7-9 and TRBJ2-7; D possibly uses TRBD1 or TRBD2 (5 bases each). The CDR3 reads CASSRTGTGFEQYF. CDR3 nucleotide sequence: TGTGCCAGCAGCCGAACCGGGACCGGGTTCGAGCAGTACTTC. Full variable domain (missing parts from reference TRBV7-9 and TRBJ2-7): DTGVSQNPRHKITKRGQNVTFRCDPISEHNRLYWYRQTLGQGPEFLTYFQNEAQLEKSRLLSDRFSAERPKGSFSTLEIQRTEQGDSAMYLCASSRTGTGFEQYFGPGTRLTVT.